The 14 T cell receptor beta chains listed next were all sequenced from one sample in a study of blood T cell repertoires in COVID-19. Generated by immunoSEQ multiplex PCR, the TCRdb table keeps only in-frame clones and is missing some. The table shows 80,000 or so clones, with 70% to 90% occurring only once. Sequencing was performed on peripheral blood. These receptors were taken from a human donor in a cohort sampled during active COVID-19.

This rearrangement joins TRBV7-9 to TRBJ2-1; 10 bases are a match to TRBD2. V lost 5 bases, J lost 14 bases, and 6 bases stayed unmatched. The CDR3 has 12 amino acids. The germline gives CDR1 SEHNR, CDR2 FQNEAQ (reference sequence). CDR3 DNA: TGTGCCAGCAGCCAAGGGACTAGCGACGAGTTCTTC. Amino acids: CASSQGTSDEFF.

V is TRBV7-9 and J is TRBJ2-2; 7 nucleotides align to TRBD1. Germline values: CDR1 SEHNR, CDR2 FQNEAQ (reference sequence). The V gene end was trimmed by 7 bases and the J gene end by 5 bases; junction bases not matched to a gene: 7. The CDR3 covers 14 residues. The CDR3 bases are TGTGCCAGCAACGGACAGGATACTACCGGGGAGCTGTTTTTT. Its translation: CASNGQDTTGELFF.

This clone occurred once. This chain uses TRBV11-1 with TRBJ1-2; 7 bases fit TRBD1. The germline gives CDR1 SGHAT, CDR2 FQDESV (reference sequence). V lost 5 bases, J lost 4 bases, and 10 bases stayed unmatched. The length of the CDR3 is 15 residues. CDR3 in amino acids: CASSLPGQRLYGYTF. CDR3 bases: TGTGCCAGCAGCCTTCCGGGACAGAGACTCTATGGCTACACCTTC.

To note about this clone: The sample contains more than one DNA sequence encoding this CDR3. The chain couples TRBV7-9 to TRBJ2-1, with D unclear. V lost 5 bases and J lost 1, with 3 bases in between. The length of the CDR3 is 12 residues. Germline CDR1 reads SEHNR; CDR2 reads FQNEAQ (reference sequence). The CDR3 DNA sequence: TGTGCCAGCAGCCTGTCCTACAATGAGCAGTTCTTC. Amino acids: CASSLSYNEQFF.

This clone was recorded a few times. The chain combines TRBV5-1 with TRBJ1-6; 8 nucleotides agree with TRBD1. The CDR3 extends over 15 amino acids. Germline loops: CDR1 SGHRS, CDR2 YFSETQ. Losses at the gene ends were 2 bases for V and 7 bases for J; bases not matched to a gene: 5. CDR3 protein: CASSFEGQANSPLHF. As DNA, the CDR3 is TGCGCCAGCAGCTTTGAGGGACAGGCGAATTCACCCCTCCACTTT.

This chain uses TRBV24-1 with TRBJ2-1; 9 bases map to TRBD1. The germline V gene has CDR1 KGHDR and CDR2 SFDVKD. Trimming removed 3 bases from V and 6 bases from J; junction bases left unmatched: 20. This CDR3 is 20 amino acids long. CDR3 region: CATSDPVPGQGGVLGNEQFF. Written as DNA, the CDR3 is TGTGCCACCAGTGATCCAGTCCCGGGACAGGGCGGAGTATTGGGCAATGAGCAGTTCTTC.

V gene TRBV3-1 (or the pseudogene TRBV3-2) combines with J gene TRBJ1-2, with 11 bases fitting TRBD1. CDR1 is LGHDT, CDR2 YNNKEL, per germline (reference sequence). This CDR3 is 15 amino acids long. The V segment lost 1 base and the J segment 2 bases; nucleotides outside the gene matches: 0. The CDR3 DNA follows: TGTGCCAGCAGCCAAGGGGACAGGGGGAACTATGGCTACACCTTC. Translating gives CASSQGDRGNYGYTF.

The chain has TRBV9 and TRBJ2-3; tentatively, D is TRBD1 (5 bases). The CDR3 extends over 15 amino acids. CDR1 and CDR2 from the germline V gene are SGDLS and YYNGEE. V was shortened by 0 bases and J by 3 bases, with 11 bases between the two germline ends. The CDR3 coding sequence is TGTGCCAGCAGCGTAGCGGCAGGGCGGACAGATACGCAGTATTTT. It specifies CASSVAAGRTDTQYF.

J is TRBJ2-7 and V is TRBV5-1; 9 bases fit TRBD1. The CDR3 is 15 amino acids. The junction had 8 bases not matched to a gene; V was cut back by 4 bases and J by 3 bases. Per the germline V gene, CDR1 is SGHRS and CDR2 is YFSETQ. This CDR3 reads CASSQRQGGFYEQYF. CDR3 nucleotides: TGCGCCAGCAGCCAAAGACAGGGGGGATTCTACGAGCAGTACTTC. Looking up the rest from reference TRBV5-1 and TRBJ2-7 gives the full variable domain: KAGVTQTPRYLIKTRGQQVTLSCSPISGHRSVSWYQQTPGQGLQFLFEYFSETQRNKGNFPGRFSGRQFSNSRSEMNVSTLELGDSALYLCASSQRQGGFYEQYFGPGTRLTVT.

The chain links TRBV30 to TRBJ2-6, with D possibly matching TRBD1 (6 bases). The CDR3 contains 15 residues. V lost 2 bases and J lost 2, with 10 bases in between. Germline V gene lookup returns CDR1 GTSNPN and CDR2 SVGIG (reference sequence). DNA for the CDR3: TGTGCCTGGAGTTTCAGGGGTGCTGGGGCCAACGTCCTGACTTTC. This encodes CAWSFRGAGANVLTF.

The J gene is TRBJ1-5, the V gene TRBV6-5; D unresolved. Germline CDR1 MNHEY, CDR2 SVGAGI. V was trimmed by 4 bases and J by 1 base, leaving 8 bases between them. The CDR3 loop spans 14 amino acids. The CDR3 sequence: CASSWSRSNQPQHF. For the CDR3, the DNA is TGTGCCAGCAGTTGGTCCAGAAGCAATCAGCCCCAGCATTTT.

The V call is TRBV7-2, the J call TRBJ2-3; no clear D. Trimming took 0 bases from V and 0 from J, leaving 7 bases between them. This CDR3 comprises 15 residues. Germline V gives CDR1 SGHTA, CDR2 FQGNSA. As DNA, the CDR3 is TGTGCCAGCAGCTTAGCCGCAGGTAGCACAGATACGCAGTATTTT. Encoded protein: CASSLAAGSTDTQYF. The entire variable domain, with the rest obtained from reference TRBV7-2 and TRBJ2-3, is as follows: GAGVSQSPSNKVTEKGKDVELRCDPISGHTALYWYRQSLGQGLEFLIYFQGNSAPDKSGLPSDRFSAERTGGSVSTLTIQRTQQEDSAVYLCASSLAAGSTDTQYFGPGTRLTVL.

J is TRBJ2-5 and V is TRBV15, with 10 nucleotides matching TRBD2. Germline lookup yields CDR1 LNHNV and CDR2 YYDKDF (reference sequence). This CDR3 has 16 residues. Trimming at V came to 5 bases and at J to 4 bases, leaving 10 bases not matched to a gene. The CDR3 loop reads CATSVLAGKVLETQYF. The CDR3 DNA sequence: TGTGCCACCAGCGTACTAGCGGGGAAGGTTTTAGAGACCCAGTACTTC. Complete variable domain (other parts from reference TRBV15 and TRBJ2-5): DAMVIQNPRYQVTQFGKPVTLSCSQTLNHNVMYWYQQKSSQAPKLLFHYYDKDFNNEADTPDNFQSRRPNTSFCFLDIRSPGLGDTAMYLCATSVLAGKVLETQYFGPGTRLLVL.

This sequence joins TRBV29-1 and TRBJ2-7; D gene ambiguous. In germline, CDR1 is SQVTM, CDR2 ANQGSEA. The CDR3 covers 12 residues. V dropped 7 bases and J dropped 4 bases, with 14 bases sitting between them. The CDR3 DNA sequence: TGCAGCGGCTTAGCCGGGTCGTACGAGCAGTACTTC. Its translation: CSGLAGSYEQYF.